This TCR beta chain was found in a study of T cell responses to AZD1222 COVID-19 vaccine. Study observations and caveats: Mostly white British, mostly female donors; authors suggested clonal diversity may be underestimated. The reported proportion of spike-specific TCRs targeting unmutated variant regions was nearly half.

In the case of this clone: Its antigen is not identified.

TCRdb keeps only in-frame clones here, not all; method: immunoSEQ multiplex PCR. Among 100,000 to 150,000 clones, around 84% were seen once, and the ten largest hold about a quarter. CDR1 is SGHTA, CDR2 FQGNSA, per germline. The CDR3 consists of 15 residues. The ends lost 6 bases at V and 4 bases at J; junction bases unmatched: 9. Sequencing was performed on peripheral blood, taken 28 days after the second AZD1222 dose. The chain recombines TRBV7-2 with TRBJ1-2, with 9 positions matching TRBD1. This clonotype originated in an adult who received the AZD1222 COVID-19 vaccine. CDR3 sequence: CASRPGQGLGYGYTF. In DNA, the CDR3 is TGTGCCAGCAGGCCGGGACAGGGATTGGGCTATGGCTACACCTTC. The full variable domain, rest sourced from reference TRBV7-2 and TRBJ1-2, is GAGVSQSPSNKVTEKGKDVELRCDPISGHTALYWYRQSLGQGLEFLIYFQGNSAPDKSGLPSDRFSAERTGGSVSTLTIQRTQQEDSAVYLCASRPGQGLGYGYTFGSGTRLTVV.